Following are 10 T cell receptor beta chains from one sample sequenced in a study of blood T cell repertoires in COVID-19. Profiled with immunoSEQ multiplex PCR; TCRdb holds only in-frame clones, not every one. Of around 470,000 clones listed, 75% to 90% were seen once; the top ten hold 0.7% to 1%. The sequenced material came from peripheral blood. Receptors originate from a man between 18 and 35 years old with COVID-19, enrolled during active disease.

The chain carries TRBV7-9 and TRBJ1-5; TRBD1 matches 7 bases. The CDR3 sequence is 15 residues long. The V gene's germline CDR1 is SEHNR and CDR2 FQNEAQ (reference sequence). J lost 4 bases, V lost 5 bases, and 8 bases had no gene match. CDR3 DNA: TGTGCCAGCAGCCGACAGGGTTGGGGGAATCAGCCCCAGCATTTT. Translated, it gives CASSRQGWGNQPQHF. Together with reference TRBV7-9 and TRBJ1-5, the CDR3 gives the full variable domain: DTGVSQNPRHKITKRGQNVTFRCDPISEHNRLYWYRQTLGQGPEFLTYFQNEAQLEKSRLLSDRFSAERPKGSFSTLEIQRTEQGDSAMYLCASSRQGWGNQPQHFGDGTRLSIL.

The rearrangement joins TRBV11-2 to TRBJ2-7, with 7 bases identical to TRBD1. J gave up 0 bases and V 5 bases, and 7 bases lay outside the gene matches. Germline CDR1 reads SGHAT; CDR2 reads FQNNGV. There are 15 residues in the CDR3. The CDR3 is CASSPGTVSSYEQYF. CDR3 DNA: TGTGCCAGCAGCCCCGGGACAGTGAGCTCCTACGAGCAGTACTTC.

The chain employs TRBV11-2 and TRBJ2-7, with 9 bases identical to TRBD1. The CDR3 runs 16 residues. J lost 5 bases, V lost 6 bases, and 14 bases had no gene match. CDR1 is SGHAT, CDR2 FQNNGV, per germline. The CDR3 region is CASSRLGGTGTHEQYF. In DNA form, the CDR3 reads TGTGCCAGCAGTCGTTTAGGAGGGACAGGGACCCACGAGCAGTACTTC.

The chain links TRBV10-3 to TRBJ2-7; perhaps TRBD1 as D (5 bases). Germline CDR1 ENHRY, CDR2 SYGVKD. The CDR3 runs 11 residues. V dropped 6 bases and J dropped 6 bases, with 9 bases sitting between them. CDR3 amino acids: CAISVRGEQYF. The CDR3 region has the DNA TGTGCCATCAGCGTTAGGGGCGAGCAGTACTTC.

The DNA of the CDR3 is TGTGCCAGCAGCCAGACAGTGAATAATTCACCCCTCCACTTT. This gives the protein CASSQTVNNSPLHF. The chain couples TRBV5-8 to TRBJ1-6; D might be TRBD1 (5 bases). Germline lookup yields CDR1 SGHTS and CDR2 YDEGEE. This CDR3 comprises 14 residues. Trimming pared 4 bases from V and 5 bases from J, leaving 10 bases between.

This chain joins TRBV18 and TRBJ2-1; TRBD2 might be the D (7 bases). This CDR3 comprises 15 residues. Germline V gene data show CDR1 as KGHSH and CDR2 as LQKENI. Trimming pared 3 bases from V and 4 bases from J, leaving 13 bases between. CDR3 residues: CASSPGGARYNEQFF. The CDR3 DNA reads TGTGCCAGCTCACCGGGGGGGGCGAGGTACAATGAGCAGTTCTTC.

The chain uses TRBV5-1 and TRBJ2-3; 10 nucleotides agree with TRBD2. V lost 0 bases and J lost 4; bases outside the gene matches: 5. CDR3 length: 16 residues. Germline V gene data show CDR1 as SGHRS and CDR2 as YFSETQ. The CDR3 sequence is CASSLVGSGRSDTQYF. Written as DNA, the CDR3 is TGCGCCAGCAGCTTGGTGGGTAGCGGGAGGTCAGATACGCAGTATTTT.

In nucleotides, the CDR3 is TGCAGCGTTGATATGACAGGGGGGCGGAGTGGCTACACCTTC. Translated, it gives CSVDMTGGRSGYTF. This chain links TRBV29-1 with TRBJ1-2; 9 nucleotides agree with TRBD1. Germline assignment: CDR1 SQVTM and CDR2 ANQGSEA. CDR3 size: 14 residues. The trim removed 3 bases at V and 7 bases at J, leaving 9 bases unmatched.

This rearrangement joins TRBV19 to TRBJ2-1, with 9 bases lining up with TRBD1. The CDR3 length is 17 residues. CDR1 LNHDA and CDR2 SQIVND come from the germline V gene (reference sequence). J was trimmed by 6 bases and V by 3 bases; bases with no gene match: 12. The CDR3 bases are TGTGCCAGTAGTATTTCGGACCCGGGACAGGGCCTCAATGAGCAGTTCTTC. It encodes CASSISDPGQGLNEQFF.

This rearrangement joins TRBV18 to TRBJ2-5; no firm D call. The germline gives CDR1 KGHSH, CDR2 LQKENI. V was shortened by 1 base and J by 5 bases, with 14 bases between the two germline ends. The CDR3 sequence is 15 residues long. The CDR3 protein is CASSPRSLLGETQYF. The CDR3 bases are TGTGCCAGCTCACCACGGTCCCTCCTCGGGGAGACCCAGTACTTC. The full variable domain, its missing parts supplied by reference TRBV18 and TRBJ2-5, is NAGVMQNPRHLVRRRGQEARLRCSPMKGHSHVYWYRQLPEEGLKFMVYLQKENIIDESGMPKERFSAEFPKEGPSILRIQQVVRGDSAAYFCASSPRSLLGETQYFGPGTRLLVL.